The clone carrying this T cell receptor beta chain was counted a single time. Its antigen is not identified. These data originate in a study of cytomegalovirus exposure and HLA in healthy donors. Whole-study context: The study's early data release held approximately 91 million unique TCRs from HLA-typed donors. Study results and caveats: A few chains tied to CMV proved CMV antigen-specific in vitro.

The PCR employed 60 Vbeta primers together with 13 Jbeta primers. Clones were read by immunoSEQ multiplex PCR, and TCRdb kept only the in-frame ones, dropping some. The sample includes roughly 60,000 clones, 70% to 85% seen only once; the top ten take about 3.6%. The germline gives CDR1 LNHDA, CDR2 SQIVND (reference sequence). This CDR3 region has 14 residues. V was clipped by 7 bases and J by 0 bases; unmatched bases: 3. The chain has TRBV19 and TRBJ2-1, with TRBD2 identical over 7 bases. The specimen sequenced was PBMCs. This receptor was taken from a middle-aged woman in good health and CMV-seropositive. CDR3 protein: CASTGGSSYNEQFF. CDR3 coding DNA: TGTGCCAGTACCGGGGGGAGCTCCTACAATGAGCAGTTCTTC.